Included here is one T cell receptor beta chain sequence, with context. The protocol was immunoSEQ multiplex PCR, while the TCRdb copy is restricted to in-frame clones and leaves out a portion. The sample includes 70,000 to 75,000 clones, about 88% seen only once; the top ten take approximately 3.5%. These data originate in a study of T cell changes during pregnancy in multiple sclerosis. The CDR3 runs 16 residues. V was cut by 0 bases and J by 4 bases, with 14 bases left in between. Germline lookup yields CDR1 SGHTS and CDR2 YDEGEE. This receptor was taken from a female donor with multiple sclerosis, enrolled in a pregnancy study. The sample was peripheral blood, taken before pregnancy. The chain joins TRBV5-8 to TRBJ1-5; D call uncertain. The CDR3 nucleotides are TGTGCCAGCAGCTTGGTGGGCTACCTTAAAAATCAGCCCCAGCATTTT. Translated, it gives CASSLVGYLKNQPQHF.